Below, 8 T cell receptor beta chains from the same sample are listed, as sequenced in a study of blood T cell repertoires in COVID-19 (TCRdb year 2020). Libraries were made using the immunoSEQ multiplex PCR assay. TCRdb carries this immuneACCESS record with in-frame sequences only. Its versions omit some clonotypes, under half of them owing to an unresolved V gene in the studies checked, with the rest unexplained. This sample is represented by around 68,000 clones; under 95% of them were singletons. In total, the top ten clones hold approximately 1.5% of the sample. The sample taken for sequencing was peripheral blood. The origin of the receptors is a human donor in a cohort sampled during active COVID-19.

This clone was seen just once. For the CDR3, the DNA is TGTGCCAGCTCACCATTTACAGGGATGGGTTCAGCCAAAAACATTCAGTACTTC. As protein: CASSPFTGMGSAKNIQYF. V usage is TRBV18 and J usage is TRBJ2-4; maybe TRBD1 (6 bases). V shed 2 bases and J shed 0 bases, with 17 bases lying between them. The CDR3 loop spans 18 amino acids. Germline CDR1 KGHSH, CDR2 LQKENI.

The chain couples TRBV19 to TRBJ1-1; D is uncertain. V dropped 5 bases and J dropped 3 bases, with 16 bases sitting between them. This CDR3 region has 15 residues. Germline values: CDR1 LNHDA, CDR2 SQIVND (reference sequence). The CDR3 sequence is CASSVRNEGYTEAFF. The CDR3 DNA sequence: TGTGCCAGTAGTGTACGAAACGAGGGATACACTGAAGCTTTCTTT.

The rearrangement joins TRBV4-1 to TRBJ1-3; D is perhaps TRBD1 (6 bases). Germline lookup yields CDR1 MGHRA and CDR2 YSYEKL. The CDR3 consists of 16 residues. The germline V and J ends were trimmed by 4 bases and 0 bases, with 13 bases remaining between them. This chain's CDR3 is CASSPYRALSGNTIYF. The DNA for the CDR3 is TGCGCCAGCAGCCCTTACAGGGCCCTCTCTGGAAACACCATATATTTT.

V is TRBV14 and J is TRBJ2-1, with TRBD2 as a possible D gene (6 bases). Germline CDR1 reads SGHDN; CDR2 reads FVKESK. The ends were cut back, 0 bases at V and 2 bases at J, with 11 bases in the middle. There are 16 residues in the CDR3. In DNA form, the CDR3 reads TGTGCCAGCAGCCAAGACGGCGGGACTCCCTACAATGAGCAGTTCTTC. Translated, it gives CASSQDGGTPYNEQFF.

The chain uses TRBV27 and TRBJ2-2; no firm D call. There are 13 residues in the CDR3. Germline loops: CDR1 MNHEY, CDR2 SMNVEV (reference sequence). V dropped 2 bases and J dropped 5 bases, with 6 bases sitting between them. The DNA for the CDR3 is TGTGCCAGCAGTTTACTGGAGACCGGGGAGCTGTTTTTT. This codes for CASSLLETGELFF.

The V gene is TRBV7-2, the J gene TRBJ1-1, with 7 bases aligning to TRBD1. In germline, CDR1 is SGHTA, CDR2 FQGNSA. The CDR3 length is 14 residues. The ends lost 5 bases at V and 7 bases at J; junction bases unmatched: 10. Here the CDR3 reads CASSKSRGVFEAFF. As DNA, the CDR3 is TGTGCCAGCAGCAAGAGCAGGGGGGTTTTTGAAGCTTTCTTT.

This sequence joins TRBV19 and TRBJ1-1; TRBD1 is a possible D gene (6 bases). The germline V gene encodes CDR1 LNHDA and CDR2 SQIVND (reference sequence). Deletions cut 6 bases from V and 1 base from J, with 12 bases between. This CDR3 has 14 residues. In DNA, the CDR3 is TGTGCCAGTAGGATCGACAGGAGGAACACTGAAGCTTTCTTT. Its protein is CASRIDRRNTEAFF.

The rearrangement joins TRBV10-3 to TRBJ1-2; 12 positions agree with TRBD1. The CDR3 runs 17 residues. J lost 4 bases, V lost 5 bases, and 11 bases had no gene match. Germline lookup yields CDR1 ENHRY and CDR2 SYGVKD. CDR3 sequence reads: CAISLPGQGAPSYGYTF. In DNA form, the CDR3 reads TGTGCCATCAGTCTACCGGGACAGGGGGCGCCTAGCTATGGCTACACCTTC.